One sample yielded the 27 T cell receptor beta chains listed below, sequenced in a study of blood T cell repertoires in COVID-19. Generated by immunoSEQ multiplex PCR, the TCRdb table keeps only in-frame clones and is missing some. Among 300,000 to 350,000 clones listed, approximately 85% were seen once. Input material: PBMCs or T cells enriched from blood (not recorded which). The receptors stem from a man aged 25-45 years who had recovered from COVID-19.

J is TRBJ2-1 and V is TRBV7-2, with 8 bases fitting TRBD1. The J segment lost 4 bases and the V segment lost 2 bases, leaving 13 bases of the junction unmatched. The CDR3 contains 18 residues. The germline V gene encodes CDR1 SGHTA and CDR2 FQGNSA. The CDR3 here is CASSLSKLRGLQYNEQFF. CDR3 bases: TGTGCCAGCAGCTTATCCAAACTCAGGGGGCTCCAGTACAATGAGCAGTTCTTC.

The chain joins TRBV6-5 to TRBJ1-4; D call uncertain. Trimming removed 10 bases from V and 4 bases from J, with 13 bases in between. Germline V gene data show CDR1 as MNHEY and CDR2 as SVGAGI. This CDR3 comprises 13 residues. The CDR3: CATVLAGNEKLFF. DNA for the CDR3: TGTGCCACCGTTCTAGCTGGTAATGAAAAACTGTTTTTT.

CDR3 nucleotides: TGTGCCAGCAGTTTATCGTCGGCACTAGCAACGTCCGGGGAGCTGTTTTTT. Translating it yields CASSLSSALATSGELFF. The chain employs TRBV27 and TRBJ2-2; TRBD2 might be the D (6 bases). V was trimmed by 0 bases and J by 6 bases, leaving 17 bases between them. This CDR3 is built from 17 residues. Germline values: CDR1 MNHEY, CDR2 SMNVEV (reference sequence).

The chain links TRBV6-6 to TRBJ2-1; 7 bases map to TRBD1. The V gene end was trimmed by 3 bases and the J gene end by 10 bases; junction bases not matched to a gene: 3. CDR1 MNHNY and CDR2 SVGAGI come from the germline V gene (reference sequence). CDR3 length equals 12 residues. CDR3 coding DNA: TGTGCCAGCAGTTATCTACAGGGGGAGCAGTTCTTC. Its protein is CASSYLQGEQFF.

This clone came up a few times. Other nucleotide sequences from this sample produce the same CDR3. This rearrangement joins TRBV6-5 to TRBJ1-5; 8 bases line up with TRBD1. This CDR3 region has 13 residues. Germline CDR1 reads MNHEY; CDR2 reads SVGAGI. V lost 5 bases, J lost 6 bases, and 3 bases stayed unmatched. The CDR3 sequence is CASSQQGGQPQHF. In DNA form, the CDR3 reads TGTGCCAGCAGTCAACAGGGGGGTCAGCCCCAGCATTTT.

The chain joins TRBV30 to TRBJ1-1; D may be TRBD1 (5 bases). This CDR3 comprises 16 residues. Trimming took off 0 bases at V and 1 base at J, with 15 bases between the two ends. Germline V lookup: CDR1 GTSNPN, CDR2 SVGIG (reference sequence). CDR3 protein: CAWSVFGRVSNTEAFF. In DNA form, the CDR3 reads TGTGCCTGGAGTGTATTTGGCAGGGTGTCGAACACTGAAGCTTTCTTT.

This clone has only one observation. The rearrangement joins TRBV5-1 to TRBJ2-3, with 11 bases aligning to TRBD2. CDR3 length: 15 residues. Trimming removed 3 bases from V and 5 bases from J; junction bases left unmatched: 5. Per germline, CDR1 SGHRS and CDR2 YFSETQ. CDR3 region: CASSSSGTSGDTQYF. CDR3 bases: TGCGCCAGCAGCTCCTCCGGGACTAGCGGAGATACGCAGTATTTT. Based on the CDR3 plus reference TRBV5-1 and TRBJ2-3, the full variable domain is KAGVTQTPRYLIKTRGQQVTLSCSPISGHRSVSWYQQTPGQGLQFLFEYFSETQRNKGNFPGRFSGRQFSNSRSEMNVSTLELGDSALYLCASSSSGTSGDTQYFGPGTRLTVL.

The rearrangement links TRBV6-2 or TRBV6-3 to TRBJ2-5; 8 bases agree with TRBD1. Germline assignment: CDR1 MNHEY and CDR2 SVGEGT. The trim removed 6 bases at V and 5 bases at J, leaving 11 bases unmatched. The CDR3 totals 15 residues. The CDR3 DNA follows: TGTGCCAGCAGCCCACGACAGGGGACTGGGGAGACCCAGTACTTC. It yields the protein CASSPRQGTGETQYF.

In DNA, the CDR3 is TGTGCCAGTAGGATTGCAGGGACTGGAAACACCATATATTTT. Amino acid sequence: CASRIAGTGNTIYF. This chain uses TRBV19 with TRBJ1-3; possibly TRBD1 for D (5 bases). The germline V gene encodes CDR1 LNHDA and CDR2 SQIVND (reference sequence). Trimming stripped 6 bases from V and 2 bases from J, with 11 bases between. CDR3 size: 14 residues.

J is TRBJ2-6 and V is TRBV12-3 or TRBV12-4; D remains unclear. CDR3 length: 13 amino acids. Deletions cut 6 bases from V and 2 bases from J, with 5 bases between. Here the CDR3 reads CASSRAGANVLTF. The CDR3 nucleotides are TGTGCCAGCAGCCGGGCTGGGGCCAACGTCCTGACTTTC.

This clone appeared once. The V gene is TRBV5-1, the J gene TRBJ1-6; D unresolved. Looked up from germline, CDR1 is SGHRS and CDR2 is YFSETQ. Trimming left V 0 bases short and J 5 bases short, with 6 bases between. This CDR3 is built from 14 residues. This CDR3 is CASSLVGDNSPLHF. The CDR3 DNA sequence: TGCGCCAGCAGCTTGGTAGGAGATAATTCACCCCTCCACTTT.

V is TRBV4-1 and J is TRBJ2-2; 9 bases match TRBD2. CDR1 and CDR2 from the germline V gene are MGHRA and YSYEKL. Trimming took 0 bases from V and 1 from J; bases not matched to a gene: 9. The CDR3 totals 19 residues. The CDR3 here is CASSQDPAGGPKNTGELFF. In nucleotides, the CDR3 is TGCGCCAGCAGCCAAGATCCAGCGGGGGGACCCAAGAACACCGGGGAGCTGTTTTTT.

The rearrangement uses TRBV30 and TRBJ1-1; the D is unclear. In germline, CDR1 is GTSNPN, CDR2 SVGIG (reference sequence). Trimming stripped 3 bases from V and 5 bases from J, with 13 bases between. The CDR3 spans 13 residues. DNA for the CDR3: TGTGCCTGGAGGCGGGGTTTGTGGACTGAAGCTTTCTTT. Translating gives CAWRRGLWTEAFF.

This chain joins TRBV5-1 and TRBJ1-1; TRBD1 might be the D (6 bases). V lost 6 bases to trimming and J lost 0 bases, with 18 bases between them. The CDR3 extends over 16 amino acids. Germline values: CDR1 SGHRS, CDR2 YFSETQ. This CDR3 is CASTRDPGHLNTEAFF. The CDR3 DNA follows: TGCGCCAGCACTCGCGATCCGGGACATTTGAACACTGAAGCTTTCTTT.

The chain employs TRBV6-5 and TRBJ2-7; 10 nucleotides align to TRBD1. The V segment lost 6 bases and the J segment 6 bases; nucleotides outside the gene matches: 8. The CDR3 consists of 14 residues. Germline loops: CDR1 MNHEY, CDR2 SVGAGI. The CDR3 DNA is TGTGCCAGCAGCCGACAGGGGGCATCGTCCGAGCAGTACTTC. This translates into CASSRQGASSEQYF.

The chain is built from TRBV7-9 and TRBJ1-1; 7 bases fit TRBD1. V lost 0 bases, J lost 2 bases, and 6 bases stayed unmatched. Germline V gene sequence: CDR1 SEHNR, CDR2 FQNEAQ (reference sequence). CDR3 length equals 16 residues. The CDR3 region is CASSLAVGTANTEAFF. The CDR3 DNA reads as TGTGCCAGCAGCTTAGCTGTAGGGACAGCAAACACTGAAGCTTTCTTT.

J is TRBJ2-7 and V is TRBV6-5; 7 bases fit TRBD1. Germline V gene sequence: CDR1 MNHEY, CDR2 SVGAGI. This CDR3 is built from 14 residues. The V and J ends lost 5 bases and 5 bases, in that order; junction bases with no gene match: 9. The CDR3 is CASSPKSRGNEQYF. CDR3 DNA sequence: TGTGCCAGCAGTCCGAAAAGCAGGGGGAACGAGCAGTACTTC.

The gene calls are TRBV14 and TRBJ2-1, with 8 bases identical to TRBD2. Germline CDR1 reads SGHDN; CDR2 reads FVKESK. CDR3 length: 16 residues. V trimming: 3 bases; J trimming: 7 bases; junction bases outside the gene matches: 11. The CDR3 loop is CASSQGFRRGGNEQFF. The CDR3 coding sequence is TGTGCCAGCAGCCAGGGCTTTCGGCGCGGGGGGAATGAGCAGTTCTTC.

This chain uses TRBV30 with TRBJ1-2; 9 bases are a match to TRBD1. CDR1 is GTSNPN, CDR2 SVGIG, per germline (reference sequence). V trimming: 4 bases; J trimming: 7 bases; junction bases outside the gene matches: 10. This CDR3 has 14 residues. The CDR3 reads CAWMGTGIRGGYTF. The CDR3 DNA sequence: TGTGCCTGGATGGGGACAGGGATTCGGGGTGGCTACACCTTC.

This chain uses TRBV5-4 with TRBJ1-6, with TRBD1 matching over 10 bases. From germline, CDR1 is SGHNT and CDR2 YYREEE (reference sequence). This CDR3 is built from 18 residues. Trimming at V came to 2 bases and at J to 6 bases, leaving 11 bases not matched to a gene. The CDR3 bases are TGTGCCAGCAGCTTCTTCGGCAAGTGGACAGGGGGTAATTCACCCCTCCACTTT. Encoded protein: CASSFFGKWTGGNSPLHF.

Comments on this clone: This sample includes further DNA sequences coding for the same CDR3. The chain employs TRBV3-1 (or the pseudogene TRBV3-2) and TRBJ1-1, with D unclear. The length of the CDR3 is 14 residues. The germline V gene has CDR1 LGHDT and CDR2 YNNKEL (reference sequence). Between the trimmed V and J ends, which lost 1 base and 2 bases, there was a span of 8 bases. CDR3 protein: CASSQGQFNTEAFF. CDR3 sequence (DNA): TGTGCCAGCAGCCAAGGCCAGTTCAACACTGAAGCTTTCTTT.

This chain uses TRBV5-8 with TRBJ1-2, with TRBD1 as a possible D gene (6 bases). The V end was cut by 2 bases, the J end by 2 bases, with 10 bases between. The CDR3 contains 14 residues. Germline CDR1 SGHTS, CDR2 YDEGEE. In nucleotides, the CDR3 is TGTGCCAGCAGCTTATTTGGACAGAACTATGGCTACACCTTC. Encoded protein: CASSLFGQNYGYTF.

This chain connects TRBV28 to TRBJ1-5; D is possibly TRBD1 (6 bases). Trimming left V 5 bases short and J 3 bases short, with 14 bases between. The CDR3 is 15 amino acids. Germline CDR1 MDHEN, CDR2 SYDVKM. CDR3 sequence (DNA): TGTGCCAGCAGTCCCTCGGGACAACTCAATCAGCCCCAGCATTTT. It encodes CASSPSGQLNQPQHF.

This chain uses TRBV5-8 with TRBJ1-2; 12 bases are a match to TRBD1. Trimming took 4 bases from V and 6 from J; bases not matched to a gene: 10. The CDR3 runs to 16 residues. CDR1 is SGHTS, CDR2 YDEGEE, per germline. The CDR3 coding sequence is TGTGCCAGCAGCCCCGTCCCGGGACAGGGGGCCCATGGCTACACCTTC. It translates to CASSPVPGQGAHGYTF.

The chain employs TRBV7-3 and TRBJ2-3; weak D call: TRBD2 (6 bases). This CDR3 comprises 15 residues. Germline V gene data show CDR1 as SGHTA and CDR2 as FQGTGA. Deletions cut 1 base from V and 8 bases from J, with 16 bases between. As DNA, the CDR3 is TGTGCCAGCAGCTTAAGGCCTAGCGCCCCGGGTACGCAGTATTTT. It specifies CASSLRPSAPGTQYF.

This sequence joins TRBV30 and TRBJ2-7, with TRBD1 matching over 7 bases. The CDR3 length is 11 residues. Germline lookup yields CDR1 GTSNPN and CDR2 SVGIG (reference sequence). V lost 5 bases and J lost 5; bases outside the gene matches: 3. CDR3 residues: CAWGTGDEQYF. The CDR3 nucleotides are TGTGCCTGGGGAACAGGGGACGAGCAGTACTTC.

This chain uses TRBV5-5 with TRBJ1-2; D gene uncertain. The CDR3 has 13 residues. V lost 2 bases to trimming and J lost 8 bases, with 13 bases between them. Germline CDR1 reads SGHKS; CDR2 reads YYEKEE (reference sequence). The CDR3 reads CASSFMAGGGYTF. DNA for the CDR3: TGTGCCAGCAGCTTTATGGCAGGAGGAGGCTACACCTTC.